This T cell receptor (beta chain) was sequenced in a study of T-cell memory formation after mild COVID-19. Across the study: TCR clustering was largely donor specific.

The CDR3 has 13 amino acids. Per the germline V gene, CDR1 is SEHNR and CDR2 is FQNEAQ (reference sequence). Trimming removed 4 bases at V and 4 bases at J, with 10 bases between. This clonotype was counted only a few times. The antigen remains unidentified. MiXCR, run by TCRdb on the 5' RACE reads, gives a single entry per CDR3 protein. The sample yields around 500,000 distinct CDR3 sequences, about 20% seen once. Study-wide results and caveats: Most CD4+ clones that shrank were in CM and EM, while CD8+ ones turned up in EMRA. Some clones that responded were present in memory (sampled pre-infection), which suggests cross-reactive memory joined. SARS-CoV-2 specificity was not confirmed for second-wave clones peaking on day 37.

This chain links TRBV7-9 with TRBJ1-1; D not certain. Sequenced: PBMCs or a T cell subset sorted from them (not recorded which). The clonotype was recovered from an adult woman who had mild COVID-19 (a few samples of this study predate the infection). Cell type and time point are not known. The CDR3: CASSYRPGTEAFF. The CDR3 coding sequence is TGTGCCAGCAGCTACCGACCGGGCACTGAAGCTTTCTTT. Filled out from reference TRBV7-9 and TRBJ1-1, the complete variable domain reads DTGVSQNPRHKITKRGQNVTFRCDPISEHNRLYWYRQTLGQGPEFLTYFQNEAQLEKSRLLSDRFSAERPKGSFSTLEIQRTEQGDSAMYLCASSYRPGTEAFFGQGTRLTVV.